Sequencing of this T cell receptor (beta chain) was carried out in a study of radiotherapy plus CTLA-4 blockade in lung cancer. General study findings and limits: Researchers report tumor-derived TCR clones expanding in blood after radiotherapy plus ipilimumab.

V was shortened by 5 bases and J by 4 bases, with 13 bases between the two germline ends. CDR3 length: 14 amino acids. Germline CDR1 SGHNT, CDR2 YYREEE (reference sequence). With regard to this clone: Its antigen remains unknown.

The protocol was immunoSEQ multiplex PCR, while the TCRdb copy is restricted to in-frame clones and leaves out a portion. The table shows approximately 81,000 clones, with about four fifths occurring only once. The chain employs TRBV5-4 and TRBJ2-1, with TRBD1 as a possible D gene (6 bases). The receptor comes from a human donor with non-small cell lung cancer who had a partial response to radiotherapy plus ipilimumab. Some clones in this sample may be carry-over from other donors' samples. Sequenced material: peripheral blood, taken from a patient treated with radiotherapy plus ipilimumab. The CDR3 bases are TGTGCCAGCAGTCGGGACATGGGTTACAATGAGCAGTTCTTC. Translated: CASSRDMGYNEQFF.